The sequence of this T cell receptor beta chain was determined in a study of T cells in Graves' hyperthyroidism and ophthalmopathy. On the study more broadly: Staff took peripheral blood when the initial diagnosis was made, before any treatment began.

Ten or more counts support this clonotype. For ophthalmopathy patients, the Clinical Activity Score was at least 3 and the NOSPECS grade at least 4; duration was under 3 months. Template material for amplifying TCR beta CDR3 regions consisted of RNA transcripts. Initially, a first-round RT-PCR of the TCR CDR3 employed the HTBI primer set. TCRdb recomputed calls from the multiplex PCR reads with MiXCR, one row per CDR3 protein. The sample contains 450,000 to 650,000 distinct CDR3 sequences, 15% to 20% of which appear only once. This CDR3 is 13 amino acids long. Trimming took 0 bases from V and 4 from J, leaving 6 bases between them. Germline values: CDR1 MNHNS, CDR2 SASEGT.

Sequences were obtained from blood. This chain connects TRBV6-1 to TRBJ1-2; D gene uncertain. This receptor was identified in a woman aged 18-29 years with Graves' ophthalmopathy. The CDR3 spells CASSEAPSYGYTF. The CDR3 coding sequence is TGTGCCAGCAGTGAAGCGCCCAGCTATGGCTACACCTTC.